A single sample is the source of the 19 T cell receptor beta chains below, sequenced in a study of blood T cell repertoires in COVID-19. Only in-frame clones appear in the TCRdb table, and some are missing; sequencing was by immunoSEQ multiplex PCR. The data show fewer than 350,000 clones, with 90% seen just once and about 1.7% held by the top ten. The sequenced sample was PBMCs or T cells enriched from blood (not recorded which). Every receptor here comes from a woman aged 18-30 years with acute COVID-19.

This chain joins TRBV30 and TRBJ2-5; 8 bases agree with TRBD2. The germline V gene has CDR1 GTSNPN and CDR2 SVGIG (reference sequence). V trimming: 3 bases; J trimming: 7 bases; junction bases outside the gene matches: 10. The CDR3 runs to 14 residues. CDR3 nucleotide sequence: TGTGCCTGGAGAAGGAGCGGGAGCACGGGGACCCAGTACTTC. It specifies CAWRRSGSTGTQYF.

This chain's CDR3 is CASSPDRASSGNTIYF. DNA for the CDR3: TGTGCCAGCAGCCCGGACAGGGCGTCTTCTGGAAACACCATATATTTT. The chain is built from TRBV7-9 and TRBJ1-3; 8 positions agree with TRBD1. Germline V gives CDR1 SEHNR, CDR2 FQNEAQ (reference sequence). V shed 5 bases and J 1 base; nucleotides not matched to a gene: 7. CDR3 length equals 16 residues. Filled out from reference TRBV7-9 and TRBJ1-3, the complete variable domain reads DTGVSQNPRHKITKRGQNVTFRCDPISEHNRLYWYRQTLGQGPEFLTYFQNEAQLEKSRLLSDRFSAERPKGSFSTLEIQRTEQGDSAMYLCASSPDRASSGNTIYFGEGSWLTVV.

CDR3: CASSKRGGGSYNEQFF. The CDR3 DNA reads TGTGCCAGCAGTAAACGGGGCGGGGGCTCCTACAATGAGCAGTTCTTC. The rearrangement links TRBV6-2 or TRBV6-3 to TRBJ2-1; the match to TRBD2 covers 7 bases. Germline CDR1 MNHEY, CDR2 SVGEGT. V dropped 5 bases and J dropped 0; count of bases not matched to a gene: 7. There are 16 residues in the CDR3.

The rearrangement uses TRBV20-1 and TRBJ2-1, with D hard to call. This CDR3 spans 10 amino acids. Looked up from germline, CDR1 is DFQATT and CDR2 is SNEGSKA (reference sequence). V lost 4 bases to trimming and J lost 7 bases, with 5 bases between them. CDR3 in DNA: TGCAGTGCTACGACTAATGAGCAGTTCTTC. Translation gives CSATTNEQFF.

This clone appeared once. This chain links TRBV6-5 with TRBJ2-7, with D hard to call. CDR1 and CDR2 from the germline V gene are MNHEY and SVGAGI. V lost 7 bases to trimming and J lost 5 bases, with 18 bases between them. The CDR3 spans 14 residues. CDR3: CASTPPMRLNEQYF. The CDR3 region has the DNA TGTGCCAGCACCCCCCCTATGCGGCTGAACGAGCAGTACTTC.

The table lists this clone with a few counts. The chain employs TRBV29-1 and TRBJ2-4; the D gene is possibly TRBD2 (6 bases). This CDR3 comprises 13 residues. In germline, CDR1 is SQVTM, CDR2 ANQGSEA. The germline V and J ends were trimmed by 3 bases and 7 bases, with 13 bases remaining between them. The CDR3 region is CSVESTGGNIQYF. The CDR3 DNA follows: TGCAGCGTTGAGTCCACTGGGGGGAACATTCAGTACTTC. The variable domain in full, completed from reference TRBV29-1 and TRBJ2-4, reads SAVISQKPSRDICQRGTSLTIQCQVDSQVTMMFWYRQQPGQSLTLIATANQGSEATYESGFVIDKFPISRPNLTFSTLTVSNMSPEDSSIYLCSVESTGGNIQYFGAGTRLSVL.

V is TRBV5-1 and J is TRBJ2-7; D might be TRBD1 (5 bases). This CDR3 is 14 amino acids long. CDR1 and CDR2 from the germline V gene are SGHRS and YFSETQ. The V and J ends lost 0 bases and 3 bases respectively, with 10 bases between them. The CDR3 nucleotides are TGCGCCAGCAGCTTGGATGGGGCCGGCTACGAGCAGTACTTC. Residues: CASSLDGAGYEQYF.

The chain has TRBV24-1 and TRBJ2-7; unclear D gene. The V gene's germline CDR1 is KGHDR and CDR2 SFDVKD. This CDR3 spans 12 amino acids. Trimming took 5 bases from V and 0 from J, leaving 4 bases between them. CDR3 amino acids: CATSGGSYEQYF. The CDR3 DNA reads TGTGCCACCAGTGGAGGCTCCTACGAGCAGTACTTC.

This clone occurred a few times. The CDR3 region has the DNA TGTGCCTGGGGGGAGGGTTTAAGCAATCAGCCCCAGCATTTT. Translation: CAWGEGLSNQPQHF. The V gene is TRBV30, the J gene TRBJ1-5; D is undetermined. The CDR3 has 14 residues. Germline values: CDR1 GTSNPN, CDR2 SVGIG (reference sequence). V was shortened by 5 bases and J by 1 base, with 12 bases between the two germline ends.

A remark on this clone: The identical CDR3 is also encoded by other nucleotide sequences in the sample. In DNA, the CDR3 is TGTGCCAGCAGCTTTTCTAGCACAGATACGCAGTATTTT. This sequence encodes CASSFSSTDTQYF. The rearrangement links TRBV7-9 to TRBJ2-3; D unclear. The germline V gene encodes CDR1 SEHNR and CDR2 FQNEAQ (reference sequence). This CDR3 spans 13 amino acids. V gave up 3 bases and J gave up 0 bases, with 4 bases separating them.

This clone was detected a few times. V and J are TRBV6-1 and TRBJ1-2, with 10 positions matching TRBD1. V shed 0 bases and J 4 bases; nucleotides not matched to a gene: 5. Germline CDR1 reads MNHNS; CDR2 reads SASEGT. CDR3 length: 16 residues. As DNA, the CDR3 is TGTGCCAGCAGTGAAGCGACAGGGGGCGCCGTCTATGGCTACACCTTC. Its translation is CASSEATGGAVYGYTF.

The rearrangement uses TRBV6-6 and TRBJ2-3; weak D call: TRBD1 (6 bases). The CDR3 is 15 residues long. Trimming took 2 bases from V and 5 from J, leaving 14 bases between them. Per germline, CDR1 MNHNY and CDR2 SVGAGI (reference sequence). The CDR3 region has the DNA TGTGCCAGCAGTTACCCTCGAACAGGGCAAGATACGCAGTATTTT. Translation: CASSYPRTGQDTQYF.

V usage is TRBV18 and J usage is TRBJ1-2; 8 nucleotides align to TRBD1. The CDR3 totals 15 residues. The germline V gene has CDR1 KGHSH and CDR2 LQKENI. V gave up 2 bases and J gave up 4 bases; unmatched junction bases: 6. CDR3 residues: CASSPWTGPTYGYTF. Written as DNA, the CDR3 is TGTGCCAGCTCACCATGGACAGGGCCTACCTATGGCTACACCTTC.

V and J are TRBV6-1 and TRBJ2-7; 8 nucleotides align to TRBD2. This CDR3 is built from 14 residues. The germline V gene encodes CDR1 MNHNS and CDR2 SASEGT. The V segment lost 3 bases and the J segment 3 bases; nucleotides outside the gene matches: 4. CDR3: CASSDIAGYYEQYF. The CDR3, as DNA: TGTGCCAGCAGTGATATAGCGGGATACTACGAGCAGTACTTC.

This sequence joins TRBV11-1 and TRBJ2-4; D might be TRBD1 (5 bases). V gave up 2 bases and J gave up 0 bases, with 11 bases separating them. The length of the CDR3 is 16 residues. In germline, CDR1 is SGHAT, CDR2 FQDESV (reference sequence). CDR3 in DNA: TGTGCCAGCAGCTTATCAGGGCGCCTAGCCAAAAACATTCAGTACTTC. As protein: CASSLSGRLAKNIQYF.

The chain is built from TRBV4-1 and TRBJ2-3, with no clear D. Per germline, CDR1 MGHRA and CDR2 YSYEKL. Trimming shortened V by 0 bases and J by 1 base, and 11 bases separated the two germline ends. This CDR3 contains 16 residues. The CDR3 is CASSQDRGGGTDTQYF. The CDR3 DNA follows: TGCGCCAGCAGCCAAGATAGAGGTGGTGGCACAGATACGCAGTATTTT.

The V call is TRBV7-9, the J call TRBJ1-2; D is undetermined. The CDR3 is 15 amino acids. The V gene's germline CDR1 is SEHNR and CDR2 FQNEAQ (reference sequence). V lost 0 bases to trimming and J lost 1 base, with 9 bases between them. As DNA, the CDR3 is TGTGCCAGCAGCTTAGCGCTGGCAAATAACTATGGCTACACCTTC. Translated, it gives CASSLALANNYGYTF.

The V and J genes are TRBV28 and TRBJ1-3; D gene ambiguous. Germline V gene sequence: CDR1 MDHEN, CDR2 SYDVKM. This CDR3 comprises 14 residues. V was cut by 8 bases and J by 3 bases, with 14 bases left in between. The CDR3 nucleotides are TGTGCCAGCGGTTCGGAGGGCCGTGGAAACACCATATATTTT. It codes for CASGSEGRGNTIYF.

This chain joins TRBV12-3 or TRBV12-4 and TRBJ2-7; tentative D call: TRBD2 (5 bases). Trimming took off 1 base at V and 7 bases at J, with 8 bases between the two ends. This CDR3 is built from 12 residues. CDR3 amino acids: CASSLGGGEQYF. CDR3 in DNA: TGTGCCAGCAGTTTAGGCGGCGGGGAGCAGTACTTC.